Below, 28 T cell receptor beta chains from the same sample are listed, as sequenced in a study of Graves' ophthalmopathy and Graves' hyperthyroidism. Beta-chain TCR CDR3 regions were amplified from RNA transcripts. HTBI primers served in a first-round RT-PCR, which a second-round multiplex PCR followed. TCRdb used MiXCR to reprocess the multiplex PCR reads, holding one entry per CDR3 protein. Found here are about 550,000 distinct CDR3 sequences, about two fifths of them singletons; the top ten hold roughly 4.5%. The source material was peripheral blood or thyroid tissue (not recorded which). Receptors were obtained from an adult man with Graves' hyperthyroidism.

This clonotype came up many times. The chain links TRBV2 to TRBJ1-5; D is ambiguous. This CDR3 region has 14 residues. V lost 0 bases and J lost 2, with 5 bases in between. Per the germline V gene, CDR1 is SNHLY and CDR2 is FYNNEI. The CDR3, as DNA: TGTGCCAGCAGTGAAGCGCGCGGCAATCAGCCCCAGCATTTT. This sequence encodes CASSEARGNQPQHF.

This clonotype came up many times. The CDR3 loop reads CATSETASNQPQHF. DNA of the CDR3: TGTGCCACCAGTGAGACAGCTAGCAATCAGCCCCAGCATTTT. The chain employs TRBV24-1 and TRBJ1-5; D possibly corresponds to TRBD1 (5 bases). Germline CDR1 reads KGHDR; CDR2 reads SFDVKD. The CDR3 is 14 amino acids. V was cut by 4 bases and J by 0 bases, with 6 bases left in between.

This clonotype was counted many times. The chain has TRBV5-5 and TRBJ2-6; tentatively, D is TRBD1 (5 bases). The CDR3 is made up of 16 amino acids. Looked up from germline, CDR1 is SGHKS and CDR2 is YYEKEE (reference sequence). The V and J ends lost 4 bases and 0 bases respectively, with 11 bases between them. The CDR3 sequence: CASSRRVNSGANVLTF. As DNA, the CDR3 is TGTGCCAGCAGCCGCAGGGTAAACTCTGGGGCCAACGTCCTGACTTTC.

This clonotype was seen ten or more times. The rearrangement links TRBV7-9 to TRBJ1-2, with 9 bases that match TRBD1. Germline V lookup: CDR1 SEHNR, CDR2 FQNEAQ (reference sequence). V dropped 2 bases and J dropped 10; count of bases not matched to a gene: 5. The CDR3 runs 13 residues. In DNA form, the CDR3 reads TGTGCCAGCAGCTTATCTGGACAGGGGAACTACACCTTC. Translated: CASSLSGQGNYTF.

There are many counts of this clonotype. The chain recombines TRBV9 with TRBJ2-5; 12 nucleotides line up with TRBD2. Per the germline V gene, CDR1 is SGDLS and CDR2 is YYNGEE. Trimming at V came to 4 bases and at J to 3 bases, leaving 10 bases not matched to a gene. CDR3 length equals 17 residues. The CDR3 is CASSSPASGRGEETQYF. CDR3 nucleotide sequence: TGTGCCAGCAGCTCCCCCGCTAGCGGGAGGGGGGAAGAGACCCAGTACTTC. Using reference TRBV9 and TRBJ2-5 for the parts outside the CDR3, the full variable domain is DSGVTQTPKHLITATGQRVTLRCSPRSGDLSVYWYQQSLDQGLQFLIQYYNGEERAKGNILERFSAQQFPDLHSELNLSSLELGDSALYFCASSSPASGRGEETQYFGPGTRLLVL.

This clonotype was seen a few times. The J gene is TRBJ2-3, the V gene TRBV7-9; D unresolved. With 3 bases removed from V and 0 bases from J, the gap between germline ends came to 13 bases. Per the germline V gene, CDR1 is SEHNR and CDR2 is FQNEAQ (reference sequence). The CDR3 consists of 16 residues. This chain's CDR3 is CASSFKTTGSTDTQYF. CDR3 sequence (DNA): TGTGCCAGCAGCTTCAAGACGACCGGAAGCACAGATACGCAGTATTTT.

Comments on this clonotype: Sequence at one end of the junction differs from germline and may be a read error. The rearrangement links TRBV7-9 to TRBJ2-5, with D perhaps TRBD2 (6 bases). Germline loops: CDR1 SEHNR, CDR2 FQNEAQ (reference sequence). The CDR3 loop spans 17 amino acids. Here the CDR3 reads CASSIESSGTFQETQCF. In nucleotides, the CDR3 is TGTGCCAGTAGTATAGAGTCTTCCGGGACTTTCCAAGAGACCCAGTGCTTC.

This clonotype appeared a few times. The genes are TRBV2 and TRBJ1-3; D unresolved. Germline V gene lookup returns CDR1 SNHLY and CDR2 FYNNEI. The CDR3 covers 15 residues. Trimming removed 2 bases at V and 1 base at J, with 9 bases between. The CDR3 DNA reads TGTGCCAGCAGTGAAACGGGCCGATCTGGAAACACCATATATTTT. Translating gives CASSETGRSGNTIYF.

This clonotype was counted ten times or more. V is TRBV20-1 and J is TRBJ1-1, with TRBD1 matching over 7 bases. V trimming: 5 bases; J trimming: 11 bases; junction bases outside the gene matches: 14. Germline V gene lookup returns CDR1 DFQATT and CDR2 SNEGSKA (reference sequence). This CDR3 comprises 13 residues. This CDR3 reads CSAYDRDPLRAFF. In DNA, the CDR3 is TGCAGTGCTTACGACAGGGATCCCCTTAGGGCTTTCTTT.

Concerning this clonotype itself: Lacking the conserved final phenylalanine or tryptophan, this CDR3 likely reflects a read error. CDR3 nucleotide sequence: TGTGCCAGCAGTTACACTCCCCCCAGACAGGGAAGTCATGGCTACACCCTC. Protein: CASSYTPPRQGSHGYTL. The chain carries TRBV6-5 and TRBJ1-2; 7 positions agree with TRBD1. V was pared by 2 bases and J by 6 bases, with 15 bases of the junction left unmatched. The germline V gene has CDR1 MNHEY and CDR2 SVGAGI. The CDR3 covers 17 residues.

This rearrangement joins TRBV10-3 to TRBJ2-7, with TRBD1 as a possible D gene (6 bases). V lost 6 bases to trimming and J lost 4 bases, with 13 bases between them. The germline V gene has CDR1 ENHRY and CDR2 SYGVKD. The CDR3 covers 13 residues. The CDR3 DNA is TGTGCCATCAGGAGGGAAGGACAGTACGAGCAGTACTTC. Protein: CAIRREGQYEQYF.

This clonotype was observed many times. V usage is TRBV24-1 and J usage is TRBJ1-4; D not resolved. CDR1 and CDR2 from the germline V gene are KGHDR and SFDVKD. CDR3 size: 14 residues. V was cut by 2 bases and J by 13 bases, with 16 bases left in between. For the CDR3, the DNA is TGTGCCACCAGTGATTCAAGAGTCCTTTCCCGACTGTTTTTT. Amino acid sequence: CATSDSRVLSRLFF.

V and J are TRBV14 and TRBJ1-1; tentatively, D is TRBD1 (6 bases). Germline loops: CDR1 SGHDN, CDR2 FVKESK. Trimming removed 5 bases from V and 1 base from J, with 14 bases in between. This CDR3 comprises 15 residues. Here the CDR3 reads CASSARQAQNTEAFF. In nucleotides, the CDR3 is TGTGCCAGCAGCGCCCGACAGGCCCAGAACACTGAAGCTTTCTTT.

This clonotype has ten or more counts. J is TRBJ1-2 and V is TRBV20-1; 11 nucleotides line up with TRBD1. The CDR3 sequence is 13 residues long. Trimming cost V 5 bases and J 6 bases; bases outside gene matches: 5. Germline assignment: CDR1 DFQATT and CDR2 SNEGSKA (reference sequence). The chain's CDR3 is CSAEQGQGDGYTF. In DNA form, the CDR3 reads TGCAGTGCTGAGCAGGGACAGGGGGATGGCTACACCTTC.

For this clonotype: A much bigger clone sits one base away, suggesting this may be a read error. In this CDR3 the conserved last residue, phenylalanine or tryptophan, is missing, so a read error is likely. V and J are TRBV19 and TRBJ1-4; no clear D. The ends were cut back, 7 bases at V and 6 bases at J, with 18 bases in the middle. This CDR3 is 15 amino acids long. CDR1 and CDR2 (germline): LNHDA, SQIVND (reference sequence). The CDR3 DNA reads TGTGCCAGTACCCTAAAGCAGTCGGGTTATGAAAAACTGTTTCTT. Protein: CASTLKQSGYEKLFL.

The V call is TRBV2, the J call TRBJ2-5, with 9 nucleotides matching TRBD2. Trimming took 4 bases from V and 5 from J; bases not matched to a gene: 11. The length of the CDR3 is 16 residues. Germline lookup yields CDR1 SNHLY and CDR2 FYNNEI. The CDR3, as DNA: TGTGCCAGCAGTGTCGCTAGCGGGGTACTTTCGGAGACCCAGTACTTC. It yields the protein CASSVASGVLSETQYF.

There are many counts of this clonotype. The CDR3 is CASSSAGGPTDTQYF. The CDR3 nucleotides read TGTGCCAGCAGCTCCGCGGGGGGACCGACAGATACGCAGTATTTT. The V gene is TRBV7-2, the J gene TRBJ2-3, with 8 bases fitting TRBD2. V shed 4 bases and J 3 bases; nucleotides not matched to a gene: 6. The CDR3 loop spans 15 amino acids. Germline CDR1 reads SGHTA; CDR2 reads FQGNSA.

This clonotype was seen ten or more times. V gene TRBV19 combines with J gene TRBJ1-3; D ambiguous. CDR1 is LNHDA, CDR2 SQIVND, per germline (reference sequence). The CDR3 length is 9 residues. CDR3 DNA sequence: TGTGGGCGTGGAAACACCATATATTTT. It codes for CGRGNTIYF.

This clonotype was recorded at least ten times. The gene calls are TRBV29-1 and TRBJ1-2; 7 bases are shared with TRBD1. CDR1 is SQVTM, CDR2 ANQGSEA, per germline. The junction had 14 bases not matched to a gene; V was cut back by 4 bases and J by 6 bases. CDR3 length: 15 amino acids. CDR3 region: CSVVPIGTVRHGYTF. The CDR3 region has the DNA TGCAGCGTTGTTCCTATTGGGACAGTTCGGCATGGCTACACCTTC. Full variable domain (rest looked up from reference TRBV29-1 and TRBJ1-2): SAVISQKPSRDICQRGTSLTIQCQVDSQVTMMFWYRQQPGQSLTLIATANQGSEATYESGFVIDKFPISRPNLTFSTLTVSNMSPEDSSIYLCSVVPIGTVRHGYTFGSGTRLTVV.

This clonotype has ten or more counts. The rearrangement uses TRBV6-5 and TRBJ1-3; D might be TRBD1 (5 bases). The CDR3 covers 14 residues. V was clipped by 5 bases and J by 4 bases, with 12 bases between them. Germline V CDR1 and CDR2: MNHEY, SVGAGI. Here the CDR3 reads CASSPRQIGNTIYF. The CDR3 nucleotides read TGTGCCAGCAGTCCCCGACAGATCGGAAACACCATATATTTT.

The chain recombines TRBV20-1 with TRBJ2-7; 7 nucleotides line up with TRBD1. Germline V gene data show CDR1 as DFQATT and CDR2 as SNEGSKA (reference sequence). The CDR3 spans 15 residues. CDR3 in DNA: TGCGGCGCAACACAGGGGTCCACTACTACGAGCGAGCAGTACTTC. It yields the protein CGATQGSTTTSEQYF.

The genes are TRBV24-1 and TRBJ2-3; TRBD2 agrees at 9 bases. Trimming took 5 bases from V and 2 from J; bases not matched to a gene: 4. Germline CDR1 KGHDR, CDR2 SFDVKD. The CDR3 has 15 amino acids. CDR3 protein: CATSGSGRPTDTQYF. As DNA, the CDR3 is TGTGCCACCAGTGGGAGCGGGAGGCCCACAGATACGCAGTATTTT.

The V and J genes are TRBV5-1 and TRBJ2-7; D possibly matches TRBD1 or TRBD2 (6 bases each). The CDR3 loop spans 13 amino acids. Germline CDR1 and CDR2: SGHRS and YFSETQ. V dropped 3 bases and J dropped 7 bases, with 14 bases sitting between them. The CDR3 DNA reads TGCGCCAGCAGCTACCAAGGGGGGCGAGAGCAGTACTTC. It specifies CASSYQGGREQYF.

This sequence joins TRBV10-3 and TRBJ2-5, with 7 bases aligning to TRBD2. Germline values: CDR1 ENHRY, CDR2 SYGVKD. The J segment lost 4 bases and the V segment lost 2 bases, leaving 4 bases of the junction unmatched. This CDR3 has 14 amino acids. The CDR3 loop is CAISERLAGETQYF. The CDR3 DNA follows: TGTGCCATCAGTGAGAGGTTAGCGGGAGAGACCCAGTACTTC.

The chain recombines TRBV29-1 with TRBJ2-5; 7 bases line up with TRBD2. Germline V gene lookup returns CDR1 SQVTM and CDR2 ANQGSEA. V lost 6 bases and J lost 5; bases outside the gene matches: 6. The CDR3 runs 12 residues. In DNA form, the CDR3 reads TGCAGCGTGAGGACTAGTCATGAGACCCAGTACTTC. This encodes CSVRTSHETQYF.

About this clonotype itself: A much larger clone lies a single base off, so this may be a read error. V usage is TRBV7-2 and J usage is TRBJ1-2; 7 bases align to TRBD1. In germline, CDR1 is SGHTA, CDR2 FQGNSA. This CDR3 is built from 15 residues. Unmatched junction bases numbered 5, after V lost 2 bases and J lost 2 bases. The CDR3 coding sequence is TGTGCCAGCAGCTTAACAGGGGTCCTAAACTATGGCTACACCTTC. Protein product: CASSLTGVLNYGYTF.

J is TRBJ1-1 and V is TRBV3-1; 7 bases match TRBD1. Unmatched junction bases numbered 0, after V lost 1 base and J lost 4 bases. Germline CDR1 is LGHDT and CDR2 is YNNKEL (reference sequence). This CDR3 comprises 13 residues. The CDR3 DNA sequence: TGTGCCAGCAGCCAAGCAGGGGGCACTGAAGCTTTCTTT. It translates to CASSQAGGTEAFF.

This clonotype was detected many times. J is TRBJ1-2 and V is TRBV29-1, with D perhaps matching TRBD1 (6 bases). Germline V gene data show CDR1 as SQVTM and CDR2 as ANQGSEA. The CDR3 contains 12 residues. V lost 7 bases and J 5 bases, leaving 14 bases between the germline ends. In DNA form, the CDR3 reads TGCAGCGCCATCGGGACACAGTATGGCTACACCTTC. As protein: CSAIGTQYGYTF.